The 27 T cell receptor beta chains presented below share a single source sample, sequenced in a study of metastatic and nonmetastatic thyroid tumors. TCRdb re-called the PCR reads with MiXCR. The profile shows roughly 30,000 clones, about 18% of them singletons. Each patient came to thyroid surgery without any prior treatment (of any kind). Sequenced input: blood. The source of these receptors is a female donor with papillary thyroid cancer or a benign thyroid nodule (not recorded which). Some clones in this sample may be carry-over from other donors' samples.

This clone was picked up many times. This chain joins TRBV28 and TRBJ1-2; TRBD1 matches at 7 bases. Germline V gene lookup returns CDR1 MDHEN and CDR2 SYDVKM. Trimming removed 8 bases from V and 12 bases from J; junction bases left unmatched: 12. There are 12 residues in the CDR3. CDR3 residues: CASSGQVGSNTF. CDR3 nucleotides: TGTGCCAGCTCCGGACAGGTGGGGTCAAACACCTTC.

This clone showed up just once. V and J are TRBV5-8 and TRBJ2-7, with 7 nucleotides matching TRBD1. Per the germline V gene, CDR1 is SGHTS and CDR2 is YDEGEE. With 5 bases clipped from V and 5 bases from J, the junction kept 4 bases outside the gene matches. The CDR3 extends over 12 amino acids. This CDR3 is CASRPDRDEQYF. DNA for the CDR3: TGTGCCAGCAGACCCGACAGGGACGAGCAGTACTTC.

This clone appeared a few times. The chain links TRBV6-1 to TRBJ1-5; 8 bases agree with TRBD1. After removal of 3 bases from V and 9 bases from J, the junction contained 10 bases not matched to a gene. This CDR3 has 15 amino acids. Germline loops: CDR1 MNHNS, CDR2 SASEGT. CDR3 in amino acids: CASSDRDRSVRPQHF. The CDR3 DNA is TGTGCCAGCAGTGACCGGGACAGGTCGGTACGGCCCCAGCATTTT.

This clone has more than one count but fewer than ten. The chain recombines TRBV28 with TRBJ1-2; D remains unclear. V was cut by 6 bases and J by 4 bases, with 18 bases left in between. Germline loops: CDR1 MDHEN, CDR2 SYDVKM. This CDR3 contains 15 residues. Here the CDR3 reads CASRHSADASYGYTF. In DNA form, the CDR3 reads TGTGCCAGCAGACACAGTGCGGATGCCAGCTATGGCTACACCTTC.

In regard to this clone: This sequence may be a read error, since a much larger clone differs from it by one base. The same CDR3 can be traced to other DNA sequences in this sample. The chain recombines TRBV24-1 with TRBJ1-2, with D unresolved. V lost 5 bases to trimming and J lost 4 bases, with 4 bases between them. The CDR3 contains 11 residues. Germline V gene data show CDR1 as KGHDR and CDR2 as SFDVKD. CDR3 DNA: TGTGCCACCAGTGGAGGCTATGGCTACACCTTC. This translates into CATSGGYGYTF.

This clone was counted a few times. The J gene is TRBJ2-2, the V gene TRBV2; D is possibly TRBD1 or TRBD2 (5 bases each). The CDR3 runs to 14 residues. Trimming removed 7 bases at V and 4 bases at J, with 13 bases between. Germline CDR1 reads SNHLY; CDR2 reads FYNNEI. The chain's CDR3 is CASNSGRSTGELFF. The CDR3 DNA reads TGTGCCAGCAACTCGGGACGTAGCACCGGGGAGCTGTTTTTT.

This clone was recorded at least ten times. The chain combines TRBV6-1 with TRBJ2-1; 7 bases map to TRBD2. Germline V gives CDR1 MNHNS, CDR2 SASEGT. This CDR3 region has 14 residues. V was pared by 5 bases and J by 10 bases, with 11 bases of the junction left unmatched. This CDR3 reads CASSPGTTRLEQFF. CDR3 DNA sequence: TGTGCCAGCAGTCCCGGGACTACCCGTTTGGAGCAGTTCTTC.

This clone occurred many times. The V and J genes are TRBV6-1 and TRBJ1-3; D not certain. The CDR3 totals 15 residues. V lost 4 bases, J lost 0 bases, and 10 bases lay in between. CDR1 MNHNS and CDR2 SASEGT come from the germline V gene. CDR3 protein: CASSVPLVSGNTIYF. CDR3 nucleotide sequence: TGTGCCAGCAGTGTCCCCTTGGTCTCTGGAAACACCATATATTTT.

This clone was seen ten or more times. The chain combines TRBV5-1 with TRBJ1-2, with 10 bases aligning to TRBD1. The length of the CDR3 is 15 residues. Looked up from germline, CDR1 is SGHRS and CDR2 is YFSETQ. V shed 2 bases, J shed 8 bases, and the junction held 9 bases outside the gene matches. The CDR3 region is CASSFGFDRGQGYTF. For the CDR3, the DNA is TGCGCCAGCAGCTTCGGTTTCGACAGGGGGCAAGGCTACACCTTC.

This clone was detected many times. The V and J genes are TRBV19 and TRBJ1-5, with a tentative D call TRBD1 (5 bases). This CDR3 has 14 amino acids. Germline V gene lookup returns CDR1 LNHDA and CDR2 SQIVND (reference sequence). The germline V and J ends were trimmed by 9 bases and 0 bases, with 12 bases remaining between them. The CDR3 DNA reads TGTGCCAGCCGACAGCGTCCTAGCAATCAGCCCCAGCATTTT. Its protein is CASRQRPSNQPQHF.

The rearrangement links TRBV7-8 to TRBJ2-2, with 7 bases identical to TRBD1. This CDR3 comprises 16 residues. The V gene end was trimmed by 9 bases and the J gene end by 1 base; junction bases not matched to a gene: 11. Looked up from germline, CDR1 is SGHVS and CDR2 is FQNEAQ. This chain's CDR3 is CASSPGTELNTGELFF. CDR3 DNA sequence: TGTGCCAGTAGCCCCGGGACAGAGTTGAACACCGGGGAGCTGTTTTTT.

This clone was detected ten times or more. The V gene is TRBV27, the J gene TRBJ1-4; D gene ambiguous. Germline V CDR1 and CDR2: MNHEY, SMNVEV (reference sequence). This CDR3 has 14 amino acids. V lost 6 bases and J 8 bases, leaving 16 bases between the germline ends. CDR3 loop: CASSLHMPGEKLFF. DNA for the CDR3: TGTGCCAGCAGCTTGCACATGCCGGGAGAAAAACTGTTTTTT.

This clone is judged medium-sized (0.01 to 0.1%). J is TRBJ2-1 and V is TRBV20-1; D ambiguous. Trimming left V 6 bases short and J 0 bases short, with 15 bases between. Germline V gene data show CDR1 as DFQATT and CDR2 as SNEGSKA (reference sequence). The CDR3 extends over 15 amino acids. The chain's CDR3 is CSALPDISSYNEQFF. The CDR3 coding sequence is TGCAGTGCCCTCCCCGACATCAGCTCCTACAATGAGCAGTTCTTC.

There are a few counts of this clone. A much larger clone differs by one base, so this may be a read error. Different DNA sequences within this sample yield the same CDR3. The V gene is TRBV28, the J gene TRBJ1-2; no definite D call. Germline CDR1 MDHEN, CDR2 SYDVKM. The CDR3 totals 15 residues. V lost 4 bases and J 6 bases, leaving 18 bases between the germline ends. The CDR3 sequence is CASSSGTSSTHGYTF. In nucleotides, the CDR3 is TGTGCCAGCAGTTCTGGAACATCGAGTACCCATGGCTACACCTTC.

This clone appeared a few times. The chain joins TRBV6-1 to TRBJ2-7; tentatively, D is TRBD2 (5 bases). This CDR3 is 15 amino acids long. The germline V and J ends were trimmed by 10 bases and 3 bases, with 22 bases remaining between them. CDR1 and CDR2 (germline): MNHNS, SASEGT. In DNA, the CDR3 is TGTGCCACCGGGATGCGGCCCCGAGAAGTCTACGAGCAGTACTTC. It yields the protein CATGMRPREVYEQYF.

This clone was picked up one time. The rearrangement joins TRBV5-1 to TRBJ1-2, with 10 bases identical to TRBD1. Germline V gives CDR1 SGHRS, CDR2 YFSETQ. This CDR3 has 14 amino acids. V shed 3 bases, J shed 7 bases, and the junction held 6 bases outside the gene matches. CDR3 amino acids: CASSSGTGESGYTF. CDR3 nucleotide sequence: TGCGCCAGCAGCTCCGGGACAGGGGAGTCTGGCTACACCTTC.

This clone was observed at least ten times. The J gene is TRBJ2-1, the V gene TRBV10-3, with a possible D match to TRBD2 (5 bases). The CDR3 totals 12 residues. The V end was cut by 5 bases, the J end by 8 bases, with 10 bases between. Germline assignment: CDR1 ENHRY and CDR2 SYGVKD. CDR3 amino acids: CAISNEGDEQFF. In DNA form, the CDR3 reads TGTGCCATCAGTAATGAGGGAGATGAGCAGTTCTTC.

The chain employs TRBV28 and TRBJ2-3; D gene unclear. V was shortened by 4 bases and J by 6 bases, with 14 bases between the two germline ends. The germline CDR1 and CDR2 sequences are MDHEN and SYDVKM. The CDR3 spans 14 residues. Here the CDR3 reads CASSSPVRRDTQYF. DNA for the CDR3: TGTGCCAGCAGTTCTCCCGTTAGGCGGGATACGCAGTATTTT. The whole variable domain, remainder taken from reference TRBV28 and TRBJ2-3, is DVKVTQSSRYLVKRTGEKVFLECVQDMDHENMFWYRQDPGLGLRLIYFSYDVKMKEKGDIPEGYSVSREKKERFSLILESASTNQTSMYLCASSSPVRRDTQYFGPGTRLTVL.

This clone turned up a few times. An end of the junction differs from the germline gene, which may be a read error. V and J are TRBV10-3 and TRBJ2-6; no clear D. The V gene's germline CDR1 is ENHRY and CDR2 SYGVKD. The CDR3 contains 15 residues. The CDR3 nucleotides read TGTGCCAGCAGTGAATGGAGCTCTGGGGCCAACGTCCTGACTTTC. The encoded protein is CASSEWSSGANVLTF.

This clone showed up many times. This sample includes further DNA sequences coding for the same CDR3. The rearrangement uses TRBV12-3 or TRBV12-4 and TRBJ2-7; 7 nucleotides line up with TRBD2. This CDR3 has 13 amino acids. Trimming cost V 10 bases and J 3 bases; bases outside gene matches: 9. The CDR3 spells CANLGRPIYEQYF. In nucleotides, the CDR3 is TGTGCCAACCTCGGGAGGCCGATCTACGAGCAGTACTTC.

This clone was found many times. The gene calls are TRBV5-1 and TRBJ1-1, with 10 bases aligning to TRBD1. Germline V gives CDR1 SGHRS, CDR2 YFSETQ. The trim removed 4 bases at V and 4 bases at J, leaving 7 bases unmatched. This CDR3 is 15 amino acids long. The CDR3 reads CASSTTGTGATEAFF. In DNA, the CDR3 is TGCGCCAGCAGCACCACCGGGACAGGGGCCACTGAAGCTTTCTTT.

CDR3 in amino acids: CASSQEGAGDEQYF. DNA for the CDR3: TGCGCCAGCAGCCAAGAGGGGGCAGGGGACGAGCAGTACTTC. The chain joins TRBV4-1 to TRBJ2-7; perhaps TRBD1 as D (6 bases). CDR3 length: 14 residues. Per the germline V gene, CDR1 is MGHRA and CDR2 is YSYEKL. V was pared by 0 bases and J by 5 bases, with 11 bases between.

There are a few counts of this clone. The chain employs TRBV6-1 and TRBJ2-1; 10 positions match TRBD2. Germline V gene sequence: CDR1 MNHNS, CDR2 SASEGT. This CDR3 has 15 amino acids. V dropped 1 base and J dropped 10; count of bases not matched to a gene: 7. The CDR3 DNA is TGTGCCAGCAGTGAAGTACTAGCGGGGACTGAAGAGCAGTTCTTC. It codes for CASSEVLAGTEEQFF.

The chain couples TRBV19 to TRBJ1-4, with TRBD1 matching 7 bases. J gave up 7 bases and V 5 bases, and 4 bases lay outside the gene matches. In germline, CDR1 is LNHDA, CDR2 SQIVND (reference sequence). The CDR3 consists of 13 residues. CDR3 bases: TGTGCCAGTAGTTACAGGGGAGGTGAAAAACTGTTTTTT. It translates to CASSYRGGEKLFF.

This clone has at least ten counts. The rearrangement joins TRBV14 to TRBJ2-3; D is undetermined. This CDR3 has 16 amino acids. V was shortened by 2 bases and J by 1 base, with 13 bases between the two germline ends. The V gene's germline CDR1 is SGHDN and CDR2 FVKESK. CDR3: CASSQYPGLGTDTQYF. CDR3 sequence (DNA): TGTGCCAGCAGCCAATATCCAGGCCTCGGCACAGATACGCAGTATTTT.

The CDR3 spells CASSEDTAGGREQYF. The CDR3 region has the DNA TGTGCCAGCAGTGAAGATACTGCGGGAGGGCGCGAGCAGTACTTC. This chain links TRBV6-1 with TRBJ2-7; 9 bases are shared with TRBD2. Trimming took 1 base from V and 6 from J; bases not matched to a gene: 7. The length of the CDR3 is 15 residues. Looked up from germline, CDR1 is MNHNS and CDR2 is SASEGT.

The rearrangement links TRBV7-9 to TRBJ1-6; D is unresolved. This CDR3 is 12 amino acids long. Per the germline V gene, CDR1 is SEHNR and CDR2 is FQNEAQ (reference sequence). V lost 5 bases and J lost 7, with 6 bases in between. The CDR3 loop is CASSEGNSPLHF. Written as DNA, the CDR3 is TGTGCCAGCAGCGAAGGGAATTCACCCCTCCACTTT.